These 2 T cell receptor beta chains share one sample of origin, sequenced in a study of beta chain features in type 1 diabetes. The study reverse transcribed the entire isolated RNA, so it sequenced expressed TCRB transcripts. The protocol was immunoSEQ multiplex PCR, while the TCRdb copy is restricted to in-frame clones and leaves out a portion. The top ten clones hold about 0.097% of a sample with about 620,000 clones, 15% to 19% of them seen once. The sample comprised naive CD4+ T cells from blood. These TCRs come from a man younger than 30 in good health.

This clone was found a few times. This chain joins TRBV6-5 and TRBJ1-3, with D maybe TRBD1 (5 bases). Looked up from germline, CDR1 is MNHEY and CDR2 is SVGAGI. V was cut by 7 bases and J by 0 bases, with 13 bases left in between. The CDR3 is made up of 15 amino acids. This chain's CDR3 is CASTHADNSGNTIYF. The CDR3 DNA reads as TGTGCCAGCACTCATGCGGACAACTCTGGAAACACCATATATTTT.

The chain uses TRBV5-6 and TRBJ1-4; no clear D. This CDR3 region has 14 residues. CDR1 and CDR2 (germline): SGHDT, YYEEEE. Trimming removed 2 bases from V and 6 bases from J, with 11 bases in between. The CDR3 here is CASSFDGVYEKLFF. In DNA, the CDR3 is TGTGCCAGCAGCTTTGACGGAGTATATGAAAAACTGTTTTTT.